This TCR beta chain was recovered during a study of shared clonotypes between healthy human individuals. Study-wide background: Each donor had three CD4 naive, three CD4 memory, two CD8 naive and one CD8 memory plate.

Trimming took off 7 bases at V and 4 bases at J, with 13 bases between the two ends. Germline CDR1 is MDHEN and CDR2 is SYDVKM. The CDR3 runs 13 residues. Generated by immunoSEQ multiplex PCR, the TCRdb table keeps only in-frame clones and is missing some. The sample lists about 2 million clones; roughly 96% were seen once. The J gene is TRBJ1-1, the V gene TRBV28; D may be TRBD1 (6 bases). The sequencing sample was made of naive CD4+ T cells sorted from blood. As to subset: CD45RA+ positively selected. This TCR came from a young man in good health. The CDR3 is CASTLRGATEAFF. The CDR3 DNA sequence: TGTGCCAGCACCCTTCGGGGGGCCACTGAAGCTTTCTTT.